This T cell receptor (beta chain) emerged from a study of PD-1 blockade in classical Hodgkin lymphoma. Concerning this clone: The antigen remains undetermined.

The CDR3 consists of 15 residues. The V gene lost 5 bases and the J gene lost 3 bases, with 16 bases spanning the gap. CDR1 MDHEN and CDR2 SYDVKM come from the germline V gene. Time point defined: newly diagnosed, previously untreated cHL patient sample. Comparison used PBMCs from newly diagnosed, untreated classical Hodgkin lymphoma. Clones were sequenced by immunoSEQ multiplex PCR, and TCRdb holds only the in-frame ones, with some missing. This table holds 15,000 to 20,000 clones, roughly 87% found once. Study-wide results and caveats: A reduction in baseline TCR diversity was reportedly seen in newly diagnosed patients relative to healthy donors. What caused the repertoire differences, perhaps disease activity or prior therapy, remains undefined.

This rearrangement joins TRBV28 to TRBJ1-2, with D uncertain. Input material: peripheral blood mononuclear cells (PBMCs). This clonotype was obtained from a human donor with classical Hodgkin lymphoma. The CDR3 region has the DNA TGTGCCAGCAGTAGGTCAAGTGGCGGTGACTATGGCTACACCTTC. Translated: CASSRSSGGDYGYTF.